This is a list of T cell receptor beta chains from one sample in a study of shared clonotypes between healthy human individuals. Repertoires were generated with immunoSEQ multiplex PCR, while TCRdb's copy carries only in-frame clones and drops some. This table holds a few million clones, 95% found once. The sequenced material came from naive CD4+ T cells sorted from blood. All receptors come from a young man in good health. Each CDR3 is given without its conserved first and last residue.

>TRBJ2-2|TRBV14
ASSRGPGDTGELF
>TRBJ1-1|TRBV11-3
ASSSGTGMNTEAF
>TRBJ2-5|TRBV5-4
ASSLVSRRGEEETQY
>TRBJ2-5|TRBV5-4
ASSLDPSGGQETQY
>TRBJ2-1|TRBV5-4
ASSPGGGLGYNEQF
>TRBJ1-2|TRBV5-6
ASSLVGQGAGYT
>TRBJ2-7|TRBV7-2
ASSHGLAGTYEQY
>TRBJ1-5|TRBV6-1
ASSGIPRFGDGNQPQH
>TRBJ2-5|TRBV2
ASSVTSGGPGETQY
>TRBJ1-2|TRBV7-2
ASSPRGNYGYT
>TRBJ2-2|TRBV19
ASSLGQGTNTGELF
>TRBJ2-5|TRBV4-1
ASSRQGQLIQETQY
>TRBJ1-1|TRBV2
ASSELSGGPTEAF
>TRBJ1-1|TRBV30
AWIEKGGSEAF
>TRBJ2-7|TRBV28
ASSLVAWTGGTYEQY
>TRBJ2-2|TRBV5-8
ARRTGVLNTGELF
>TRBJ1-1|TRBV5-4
ASRLTPGQGDTEAF
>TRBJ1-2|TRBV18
ASSPGRFYGYT
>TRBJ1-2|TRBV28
ASSPSGLLPYGYT
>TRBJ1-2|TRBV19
ASSIGGQGSAGYT
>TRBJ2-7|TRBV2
ASRATSGGSYEQY
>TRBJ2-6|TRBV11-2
ASSPGGSANVLT
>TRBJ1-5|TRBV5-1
ASSHTGDEPQH
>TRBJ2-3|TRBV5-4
ASSKTSGGAKDTQY
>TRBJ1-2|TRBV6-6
ASSWTGDNYGYT
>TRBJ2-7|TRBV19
ASSGGLAGAYEQY
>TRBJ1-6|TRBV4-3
ASSQETGPTYNSPLH
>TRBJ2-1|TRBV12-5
ASGLVPSGGHEQF
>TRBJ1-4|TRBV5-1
ASSLARVDNEKLF
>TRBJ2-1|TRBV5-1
ASSLNSPHEQF
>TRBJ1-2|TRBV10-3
AISDLGKDYGYT
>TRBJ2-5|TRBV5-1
ASSSGSGVQETQY
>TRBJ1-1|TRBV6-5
ATGDRVNTEAF
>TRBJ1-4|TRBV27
ASTSQRTGGGEKLF
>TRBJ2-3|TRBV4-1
ASSQDTLGVRDTQY
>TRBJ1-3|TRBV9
ASTVGGSGNTIY
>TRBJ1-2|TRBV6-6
ASSLYRENGYT
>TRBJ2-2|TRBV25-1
ASSRYQDTGELF
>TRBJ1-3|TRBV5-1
ASSLGQTGNTIY